The T cell receptor beta chain described here comes from a study of CD8+ T cells in alopecia areata (dated by TCRdb to the late 2010s). Background on the whole study: Treated patients were enrolled in an open-label pilot trial of oral tofacitinib, 5 to 10 mg twice daily, for moderate-to-severe alopecia areata. High-throughput TCRbeta sequencing was used to examine T cell clonal expansion in alopecia areata in both the C3H/HeJ mouse model and human patients. Clonality in the scalp was compared among normal scalp (n=4), patchy alopecia areata scalp (n=8), and alopecia totalis/universalis scalp (n=8). Scalp tissue and sorted CD4+ and CD8+ peripheral blood T cells from patchy and totalis/universalis alopecia areata patients and from healthy controls were covered by human TCRbeta sequencing. Amplification of TCRbeta CDR3 regions was done by immunoSEQ multiplex PCR using 35 Vbeta forward primers and 13 Jbeta reverse primers. RNA was extracted with the PAXgene miRNA kit for fixed scalp, the miRNeasy kit for PBMCs, and the RNeasy kit for mouse skin. Disease severity in treated patients was measured with the SALT score, which quantifies the percentage of affected scalp surface area. Patients on tofacitinib were biopsied at baseline and after 4 and 24 weeks of treatment, and several of the patients also had a later scalp biopsy. Tofacitinib was given for 6 to 18 months, followed by 6 months of follow-up off drug to assess delayed response and recurrence.

Receptor amplification or capture employed the immunoSEQ multiplex PCR assay. To provide template for TCR sequencing, every sample had RNA extracted and reverse transcribed into cDNA. First-strand cDNA was synthesized with SuperScript III using a 2:1 mix of oligo-dT and random hexamers. Amplification bias was assessed with a synthetic immune receptor repertoire, and residual bias was removed computationally. Per the authors' processing: Raw reads were preprocessed for error removal, and CDR3 was defined according to IMGT conventions as running from the conserved cysteine to phenylalanine. Clonality was calculated as 1 minus Shannon entropy normalized by log2 of the number of productive unique TCRs. Whether scalp clones were CD4 or CD8 was inferred by matching scalp TCRbeta sequences against CD4 and CD8 repertoires sorted from blood. This is the immuneACCESS table as TCRdb keeps it, with only in-frame sequences that have V and J called. A part of the clones is gone; compared with another copy, unresolved V genes explain less than half, and the rest is unexplained. V, J and clone size were drawn from that table, and D and trimming were deduced from the DNA. This sample comprises roughly 100,000 clones, around 60% of them detected only once. About 16% of the sample lies in the top ten.

The trim is 7 bases for V and 4 bases for J, with a gap of 0 bases between the germline ends. The CDR3 sequence holds 8 residues, the cysteine and phenylalanine included. The retained sequence is limited to the CDR3, 24 bases, with the frame set at the first base. CDR1 and CDR2 were assigned from the germline V gene as SGDLS and YYNGEE. Here is what the overall study found, with its caveats: Many expanded lesional clones persisted in scalp and blood during tofacitinib treatment, which may partly explain relapse after stopping treatment. Tofacitinib significantly decreased scalp clonality and the number of expanded CD8+ clones among the top 100 scalp clones. Shared TCR sequences between patients were less evident than in mice, which may be partly attributable to HLA diversity in the patient population. Compared with normal scalp, lesional scalp had higher clonality and more expanded CD8+ clones, particularly in alopecia totalis/universalis, a pattern that suggests antigenic drive. Scalp TCR repertoire analysis is complicated because resident alphabeta T cells in normal human skin are also sequenced, whereas mouse skin is dominated by gammadelta T cells. Because the treated cohort was small and included a single nonresponder, larger studies are needed to assess links between baseline CD8+ expansion and response.

The time point label, as the study defines it: more than three weeks on oral tofacitinib. The treatment or condition label of this sample denotes: oral pan-JAK inhibitor, 5-10 mg twice daily. Peripheral blood and lesional scalp punch biopsies were obtained from patients with alopecia areata. PBMCs were isolated by density centrifugation and stained for CD3, CD4 and CD8, after which CD4+ and CD8+ T cells were sorted on a FACSAria. Note on this clone: What this receptor recognizes is not known. No base-level quality is on record; no much larger clone is a single base apart.

Sequenced here: CD8+ T cells sorted from blood, sampled at week 4, from a patient treated with tofacitinib. The V gene is TRBV9 and the J gene is TRBJ2-7, with no reliable assignment of the D segment. The TCR sequence derives from a human donor with alopecia areata. The CDR3 corresponds to CASYEQYF. The DNA sequence reads TGTGCCAGCTACGAGCAGTACTTC.